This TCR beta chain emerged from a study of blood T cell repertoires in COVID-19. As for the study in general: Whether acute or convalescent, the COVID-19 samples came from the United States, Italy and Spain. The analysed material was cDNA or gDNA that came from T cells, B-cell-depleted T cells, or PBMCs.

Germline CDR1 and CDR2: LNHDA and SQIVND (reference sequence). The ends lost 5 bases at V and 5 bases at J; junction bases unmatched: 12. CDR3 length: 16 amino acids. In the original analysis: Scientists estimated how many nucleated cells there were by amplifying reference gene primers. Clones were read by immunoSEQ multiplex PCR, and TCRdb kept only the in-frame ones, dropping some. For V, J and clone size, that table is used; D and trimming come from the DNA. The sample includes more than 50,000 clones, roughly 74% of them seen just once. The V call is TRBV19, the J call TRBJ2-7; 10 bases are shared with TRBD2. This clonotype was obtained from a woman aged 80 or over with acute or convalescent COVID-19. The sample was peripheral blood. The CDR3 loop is CASSSQGASGSHEQYF. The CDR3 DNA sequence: TGTGCCAGTAGTTCCCAAGGCGCTAGCGGGAGCCACGAGCAGTACTTC.